Listed here are 28 T cell receptor beta chains from one sample, sequenced in a study of blood T cell repertoires in COVID-19. Profiled with immunoSEQ multiplex PCR; TCRdb holds only in-frame clones, not every one. The sample comprises 200,000 to 250,000 clones, approximately 82% of which are singletons, and roughly 4.9% rests with the top ten. Sequencing used peripheral blood. All receptors come from a woman over 75 with active or convalescent COVID-19.

This chain connects TRBV5-1 to TRBJ2-1; D possibly corresponds to TRBD2 (6 bases). V was pared by 6 bases and J by 0 bases, with 13 bases between. Germline V gene lookup returns CDR1 SGHRS and CDR2 YFSETQ. The CDR3 is made up of 15 amino acids. The CDR3 bases are TGCGCCAGCACTACGGGGGAGAGCTCCTACAATGAGCAGTTCTTC. Amino acid sequence: CASTTGESSYNEQFF.

The CDR3 loop reads CASSLTAGGITGELFF. CDR3 DNA: TGTGCCAGCAGCTTGACAGCGGGAGGGATCACCGGGGAGCTGTTTTTT. The V and J genes are TRBV7-6 and TRBJ2-2; the match to TRBD2 covers 10 bases. This CDR3 is built from 16 residues. Germline assignment: CDR1 SGHVS and CDR2 FNYEAQ. V shed 3 bases, J shed 4 bases, and the junction held 5 bases outside the gene matches.

V gene TRBV24-1 combines with J gene TRBJ2-5, with TRBD1 as a possible D gene (6 bases). This CDR3 comprises 14 residues. Germline V gives CDR1 KGHDR, CDR2 SFDVKD. V lost 5 bases, J lost 5 bases, and 14 bases lay in between. The CDR3 spells CATSAGTLRETQYF. Here the CDR3 DNA reads TGTGCCACCAGTGCCGGGACACTTAGGGAGACCCAGTACTTC.

This clone was recorded once. V and J are TRBV5-4 and TRBJ1-2, with a weak D call TRBD1 (5 bases). The length of the CDR3 is 17 residues. Germline-derived CDR1 and CDR2 are SGHNT and YYREEE (reference sequence). V gave up 9 bases and J gave up 4 bases, with 28 bases separating them. The CDR3 region is CATKMREGNPGGYGYTF. CDR3 sequence (DNA): TGTGCCACCAAAATGAGGGAGGGGAACCCGGGGGGCTATGGCTACACCTTC.

The gene calls are TRBV5-1 and TRBJ2-1; 14 nucleotides agree with TRBD2. The CDR3 totals 15 residues. Trimming took 4 bases from V and 8 from J; bases not matched to a gene: 5. Per the germline V gene, CDR1 is SGHRS and CDR2 is YFSETQ. In DNA, the CDR3 is TGCGCCAGCAGCACCGGGACTAGCGGGAGCGATGAGCAGTTCTTC. Encoded protein: CASSTGTSGSDEQFF.

The chain joins TRBV7-9 to TRBJ1-1; 9 nucleotides agree with TRBD1. This CDR3 has 15 amino acids. Germline CDR1 and CDR2: SEHNR and FQNEAQ (reference sequence). Trimming at V came to 5 bases and at J to 1 base, leaving 5 bases not matched to a gene. The CDR3, as DNA: TGTGCCAGCAGCAATACAGGGGGCTGGAACACTGAAGCTTTCTTT. It encodes CASSNTGGWNTEAFF.

This clone was observed a handful of times. The chain carries TRBV3-1 (or the pseudogene TRBV3-2) and TRBJ2-2; D unclear. The CDR3 spans 14 residues. Germline CDR1 is LGHDT and CDR2 is YNNKEL (reference sequence). V lost 1 base and J 3 bases, leaving 6 bases between the germline ends. The CDR3 coding sequence is TGTGCCAGCAGCCAAGTACAGTACACCGGGGAGCTGTTTTTT. This encodes CASSQVQYTGELFF.

The chain uses TRBV7-9 and TRBJ2-7, with D hard to call. V was pared by 3 bases and J by 0 bases, with 3 bases between. The CDR3 sequence is 12 residues long. The germline V gene encodes CDR1 SEHNR and CDR2 FQNEAQ (reference sequence). CDR3 loop: CASSFLSYEQYF. Here the CDR3 DNA reads TGTGCCAGCAGCTTCCTCTCCTACGAGCAGTACTTC.

The DNA for the CDR3 is TGTGCCAGCAGCCCCGGACATAGCAATCAGCCCCAGCATTTT. As protein: CASSPGHSNQPQHF. This sequence joins TRBV6-5 and TRBJ1-5; a weak D match, TRBD1 (5 bases). Deletions cut 6 bases from V and 0 bases from J, with 9 bases between. Germline assignment: CDR1 MNHEY and CDR2 SVGAGI. This CDR3 contains 14 residues.

This clone was picked up one time. The chain combines TRBV2 with TRBJ1-1; D is possibly TRBD1 (6 bases). The ends were cut back, 7 bases at V and 4 bases at J, with 19 bases in the middle. The CDR3 is 15 residues long. In germline, CDR1 is SNHLY, CDR2 FYNNEI. CDR3 in DNA: TGTGCCAGCACCCCCGGACAGTCGTGGGGCACTGAAGCTTTCTTT. Translating gives CASTPGQSWGTEAFF.

The chain has TRBV5-1 and TRBJ2-4; 11 bases match TRBD2. With V trimmed by 3 bases and J by 8 bases, 10 bases remained unmatched. In germline, CDR1 is SGHRS, CDR2 YFSETQ. The CDR3 covers 16 residues. The CDR3 loop is CASSSSTSGGGDIQYF. The DNA of the CDR3 is TGCGCCAGCAGCTCCTCCACTAGCGGGGGCGGGGACATTCAGTACTTC.

Only a few counts were recorded for this clone. The rearrangement joins TRBV28 to TRBJ1-4, with D perhaps TRBD1 (5 bases). Deletions cut 2 bases from V and 7 bases from J, with 26 bases between. Germline assignment: CDR1 MDHEN and CDR2 SYDVKM. The CDR3 has 19 residues. This CDR3 reads CASSLVRQGTTILGEKLFF. DNA of the CDR3: TGTGCCAGCAGTTTAGTTCGTCAGGGAACGACGATTCTTGGTGAAAAACTGTTTTTT.

J is TRBJ1-2 and V is TRBV5-1; D remains ambiguous. The CDR3 runs to 13 residues. CDR1 and CDR2 from the germline V gene are SGHRS and YFSETQ. Trimming removed 2 bases from V and 3 bases from J, with 8 bases in between. In nucleotides, the CDR3 is TGCGCCAGCAGCTTCGGCGGGGACTATGGCTACACCTTC. This encodes CASSFGGDYGYTF.

The V and J genes are TRBV2 and TRBJ1-4; D may be TRBD1 (5 bases). The CDR3 extends over 15 amino acids. Germline lookup yields CDR1 SNHLY and CDR2 FYNNEI. V lost 3 bases, J lost 8 bases, and 16 bases lay in between. The CDR3 reads CASSDRGQVLEKLFF. The CDR3 region has the DNA TGTGCCAGCAGTGATAGGGGCCAGGTACTGGAAAAACTGTTTTTT.

This rearrangement joins TRBV4-1 to TRBJ2-5, with D tentatively TRBD1 (5 bases). The CDR3 has 15 residues. Trimming shortened V by 0 bases and J by 2 bases, and 10 bases separated the two germline ends. Looked up from germline, CDR1 is MGHRA and CDR2 is YSYEKL. CDR3 sequence: CASSQDGAEQETQYF. In DNA, the CDR3 is TGCGCCAGCAGCCAAGATGGGGCGGAGCAAGAGACCCAGTACTTC.

V is TRBV20-1 and J is TRBJ1-1; no definite D call. Germline assignment: CDR1 DFQATT and CDR2 SNEGSKA (reference sequence). CDR3 length: 10 residues. Trimming shortened V by 4 bases and J by 11 bases, and 11 bases separated the two germline ends. CDR3 nucleotide sequence: TGCAGTGCTAAAAACATCGGGGCTTTCTTT. It yields the protein CSAKNIGAFF.

This clone came up a few times. CDR3 sequence: CARQLAAGAKETQYF. The DNA of the CDR3 is TGCGCCAGACAGCTTGCCGCGGGGGCGAAAGAGACCCAGTACTTC. J is TRBJ2-5 and V is TRBV5-1; TRBD2 is a possible D gene (7 bases). The CDR3 spans 15 residues. The germline V gene encodes CDR1 SGHRS and CDR2 YFSETQ. V lost 8 bases and J lost 3, with 20 bases in between.

In nucleotides, the CDR3 is TGTGCCAGCAGGTCGACAGGGATCAACACTGAAGCTTTCTTT. Translating gives CASRSTGINTEAFF. The chain couples TRBV7-9 to TRBJ1-1; TRBD1 aligns across 7 bases. V trimming: 6 bases; J trimming: 2 bases; junction bases outside the gene matches: 6. Germline CDR1 and CDR2: SEHNR and FQNEAQ (reference sequence). The CDR3 is 14 amino acids. Looking up the rest from reference TRBV7-9 and TRBJ1-1 gives the full variable domain: DTGVSQNPRHKITKRGQNVTFRCDPISEHNRLYWYRQTLGQGPEFLTYFQNEAQLEKSRLLSDRFSAERPKGSFSTLEIQRTEQGDSAMYLCASRSTGINTEAFFGQGTRLTVV.

The genes are TRBV28 and TRBJ2-1; 13 bases fit TRBD2. Trimming took 1 base from V and 7 from J; bases not matched to a gene: 10. Per the germline V gene, CDR1 is MDHEN and CDR2 is SYDVKM. The CDR3 extends over 18 amino acids. CDR3 DNA: TGTGCCAGCAGTTTATATTCGGGAGGGGGACTAGCGGGGAATGAGCAGTTCTTC. Translating gives CASSLYSGGGLAGNEQFF.

This clone was counted at least ten times. V usage is TRBV10-3 and J usage is TRBJ1-3, with 7 nucleotides matching TRBD1. V shed 8 bases, J shed 4 bases, and the junction held 5 bases outside the gene matches. In germline, CDR1 is ENHRY, CDR2 SYGVKD. This CDR3 is 13 amino acids long. The CDR3 DNA sequence: TGTGCCATCTTACAGGGGCAAGGAAACACCATATATTTT. It translates to CAILQGQGNTIYF.

The chain joins TRBV15 to TRBJ1-1, with TRBD1 identical over 7 bases. V gave up 3 bases and J gave up 3 bases; unmatched junction bases: 4. The CDR3 has 14 amino acids. Germline assignment: CDR1 LNHNV and CDR2 YYDKDF (reference sequence). CDR3 DNA sequence: TGTGCCACCAGCAGCAGGGACAGTTACACTGAAGCTTTCTTT. It codes for CATSSRDSYTEAFF.

The V gene is TRBV28, the J gene TRBJ1-2, with 12 bases lining up with TRBD1. Germline loops: CDR1 MDHEN, CDR2 SYDVKM. This CDR3 is 18 amino acids long. The V and J ends lost 6 bases and 4 bases, in that order; junction bases with no gene match: 15. The CDR3 reads CASSLQGTGGSRGYGYTF. The CDR3 region has the DNA TGTGCCAGCAGCCTTCAGGGGACAGGGGGCTCCCGGGGCTATGGCTACACCTTC.

The chain links TRBV7-9 to TRBJ1-6; 7 bases line up with TRBD1. CDR3 length equals 16 residues. Trimming cost V 2 bases and J 8 bases; bases outside gene matches: 9. Per germline, CDR1 SEHNR and CDR2 FQNEAQ (reference sequence). CDR3 residues: CASSLPTTGRDSPLHF. CDR3 sequence (DNA): TGTGCCAGCAGCTTACCTACGACAGGGAGAGATTCACCCCTCCACTTT.

The chain combines TRBV7-2 with TRBJ1-6; D gene unclear. The CDR3 runs 14 residues. Germline loops: CDR1 SGHTA, CDR2 FQGNSA. The V end lost 5 bases, the J end lost 8 bases, and 13 bases lay between the germline ends. The CDR3 region has the DNA TGTGCCAGCAGCGAGGACTGGTATTATTCACCCCTCCACTTT. Protein sequence: CASSEDWYYSPLHF.

The rearrangement joins TRBV19 to TRBJ1-2; 7 nucleotides match TRBD1. The V gene end was trimmed by 4 bases and the J gene end by 4 bases; junction bases not matched to a gene: 9. CDR3 length: 15 amino acids. Looked up from germline, CDR1 is LNHDA and CDR2 is SQIVND (reference sequence). The CDR3 nucleotides read TGTGCCAGTAGTACATCCGCAGGGGGACTCTATGGCTACACCTTC. Translation: CASSTSAGGLYGYTF.

The V and J genes are TRBV25-1 and TRBJ2-4, with TRBD1 matching over 7 bases. Germline trimming cut 4 bases from V and 13 bases from J; bases unmatched to any gene: 19. The CDR3 has 16 amino acids. From germline, CDR1 is MGHDK and CDR2 SYGVNS. CDR3 protein: CASSGSAGVWDSKQYF. The DNA of the CDR3 is TGTGCCAGCAGTGGGTCCGCCGGTGTCTGGGACAGTAAGCAGTACTTC.

This rearrangement joins TRBV9 to TRBJ1-1; no firm D call. Looked up from germline, CDR1 is SGDLS and CDR2 is YYNGEE. The V and J ends lost 0 bases and 1 base respectively, with 4 bases between them. CDR3 length equals 13 residues. The CDR3 region has the DNA TGTGCCAGCAGCGTAGGAGCGAACACTGAAGCTTTCTTT. Translating it yields CASSVGANTEAFF.

The chain carries TRBV30 and TRBJ1-1; D is unresolved. The CDR3 is made up of 13 amino acids. Trimming took off 0 bases at V and 2 bases at J, with 7 bases between the two ends. Germline values: CDR1 GTSNPN, CDR2 SVGIG (reference sequence). The CDR3: CAWSVNSNTEAFF. CDR3 nucleotides: TGTGCCTGGAGTGTAAACAGCAACACTGAAGCTTTCTTT.